This record looks at one TCR beta chain sequence and its context. Its antigen remains unidentified. Quantitative 5'-RACE with molecular barcodes generated TCR beta libraries. TCRdb reanalysed the 5' RACE reads using MiXCR and keeps one entry per CDR3 protein. The sample holds more than 100,000 distinct CDR3 sequences, about a sixth seen once. The record originates from a study of CD8 T cells in ankylosing spondylitis. Study-level points and caveats: Some of these motif variants have turned up before, in reports on reactive arthritis synovial fluid and blood. Roughly eight highly homologous variants made up a TCR beta motif that seemed to typify ankylosing spondylitis blood. Clones linked to disease were reported to show significant enrichment in matched ankylosing spondylitis synovial fluid.

The sequenced sample consisted of blood, either unsorted or a sorted T cell fraction (not recorded which). This receptor was obtained from a male donor with ankylosing spondylitis.

The CDR3 region has the DNA TGTGCCAGCACCCCGGGACAATTAGACAATGAGCAGTTCTTC. Encoded protein: CASTPGQLDNEQFF. The chain joins TRBV12-3 or TRBV12-4 to TRBJ2-1, with D maybe TRBD1 (6 bases). The CDR3 totals 14 residues. Trimming took off 7 bases at V and 5 bases at J, with 15 bases between the two ends.